This T cell receptor beta chain was documented in a study of shared clonotypes between healthy human individuals. Sequencing was performed with immunoSEQ multiplex PCR; in TCRdb, only in-frame clones are kept and a portion is missing. The data contain about 470,000 clones, around 79% of them seen just once; the ten biggest clones take up roughly an eighth. Trimming pared 7 bases from V and 4 bases from J, leaving 16 bases between. CDR3 length: 14 amino acids. Per germline, CDR1 MGHRA and CDR2 YSYEKL. The rearrangement links TRBV4-1 to TRBJ1-1; no clear D gene. The receptor comes from a woman in her forties in good health. Some clones in this sample may be carry-over from other donors' samples. The sequenced sample consisted of PBMCs. This CDR3 reads CASISNPGVTEAFF. The DNA for the CDR3 is TGCGCCAGCATCTCCAATCCAGGAGTCACTGAAGCTTTCTTT.